Included here is one TCR beta chain sequence, with context. It was across several immunoSEQ plates that each subset's genomic DNA was evenly split. The unsorted PBMC sample used ten immunoSEQ deep assay plates. Profiled with immunoSEQ multiplex PCR; TCRdb holds only in-frame clones, not every one. The data show some 490,000 clones, with roughly 80% seen just once and roughly an eighth held by the top ten. The data belong to a study of shared clonotypes between healthy human individuals. Nashville, Tennessee was home to all donors, who were Caucasian adults. Samples left unsorted employed around 95 million PBMCs for genomic DNA. The V end lost 4 bases, the J end lost 2 bases, and 12 bases lay between the germline ends. The CDR3 consists of 14 residues. Germline assignment: CDR1 SGDLS and CDR2 YYNGEE.

This TCR was sampled from a woman in her thirties or forties in good health. Some clones in this sample may be carry-over from other donors' samples. Sequenced material: PBMCs. The chain is built from TRBV9 and TRBJ1-1; a possible D gene is TRBD1 (5 bases). The CDR3 is CASSTGTANTEAFF. The CDR3 nucleotides read TGTGCCAGCAGCACCGGGACCGCCAACACTGAAGCTTTCTTT.